The clone carrying this T cell receptor beta chain was seen a single time. Its antigen is undetermined. This sample was taken from a study of OX40 agonist ivuxolimab in advanced cancers. Turning to the study itself: Every 2 weeks, ivuxolimab was infused into the patients intravenously at between 0.01 and 10 mg/kg. Partial responses were achieved by three patients, one with hepatocellular carcinoma and two with cutaneous melanoma. Study conclusions and caveats: People who partly responded at 0.1-3.0 mg/kg had some of the least clonal expansion seen. Clonal expansion from baseline to week 6 occurred in both CD4+ and CD8+ T cells.

This CDR3 is built from 14 residues. Germline assignment: CDR1 SGHRS and CDR2 YFSETQ. V was clipped by 1 base and J by 0 bases, with 7 bases between them. Sequencing used immunoSEQ multiplex PCR; TCRdb keeps in-frame clones, though not all of them. The table has about 76,000 clones, more than 85% seen once; the top ten hold about 2.5%. This sample comprised CD4+ or CD8+ T cells sorted from blood, obtained in a trial of the OX40 agonist ivuxolimab. The receptor was derived from an adult with an advanced solid tumor such as melanoma, head and neck, liver or kidney cancer. The chain combines TRBV5-1 with TRBJ2-5, with D possibly matching TRBD2 (5 bases). The CDR3 is CASSLSDYQETQYF. The CDR3 nucleotides are TGCGCCAGCAGCTTGTCGGACTACCAAGAGACCCAGTACTTC.